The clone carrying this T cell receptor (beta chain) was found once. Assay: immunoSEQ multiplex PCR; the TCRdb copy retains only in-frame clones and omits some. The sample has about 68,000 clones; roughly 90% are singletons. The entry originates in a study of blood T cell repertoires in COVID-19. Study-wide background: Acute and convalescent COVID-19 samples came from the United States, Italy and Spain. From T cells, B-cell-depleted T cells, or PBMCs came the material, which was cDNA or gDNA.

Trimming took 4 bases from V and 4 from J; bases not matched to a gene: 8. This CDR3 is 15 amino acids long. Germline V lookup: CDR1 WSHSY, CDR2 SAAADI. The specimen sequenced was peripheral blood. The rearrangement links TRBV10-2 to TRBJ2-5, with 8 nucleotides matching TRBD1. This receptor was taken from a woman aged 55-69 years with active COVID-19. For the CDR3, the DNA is TGCGCCAGCAGTGTCCGGACAGGGTGGACAGAGACCCAGTACTTC. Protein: CASSVRTGWTETQYF.